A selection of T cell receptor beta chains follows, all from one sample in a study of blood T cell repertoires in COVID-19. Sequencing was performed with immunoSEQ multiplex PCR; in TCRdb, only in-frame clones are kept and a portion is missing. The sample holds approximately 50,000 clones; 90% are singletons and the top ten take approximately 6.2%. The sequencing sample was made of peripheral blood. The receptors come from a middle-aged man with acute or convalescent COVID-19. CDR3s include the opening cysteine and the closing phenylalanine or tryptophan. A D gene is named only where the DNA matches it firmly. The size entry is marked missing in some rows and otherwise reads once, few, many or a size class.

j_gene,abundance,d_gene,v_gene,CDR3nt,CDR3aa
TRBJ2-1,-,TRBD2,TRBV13,TGTGCCAGCAGCTCCGGGACTAGCGGCTACAATGAGCAGTTCTTC,CASSSGTSGYNEQFF
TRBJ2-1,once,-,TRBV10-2,TGCGCCAGCAGTGAGTCAGGCGGGCCGGAGCAGTTCTTC,CASSESGGPEQFF
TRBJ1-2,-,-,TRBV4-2,TGTGCCAGCTCCCAGCGGGGGTTCTATGGCTACACCTTC,CASSQRGFYGYTF
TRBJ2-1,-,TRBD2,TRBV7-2,TGTGCCAGCAGCACATGGCTTGGCGGGAGCAATGAGCAGTTCTTC,CASSTWLGGSNEQFF
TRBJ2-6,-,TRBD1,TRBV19,TGTGCCAGTAGTATGGTGACAGGGGCCTCTGGGGCCAACGTCCTGACTTTC,CASSMVTGASGANVLTF
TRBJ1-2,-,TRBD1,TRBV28,TGTGCCAGCAGGCGACAGGGCCCGGTCTATGGCTACACCTTC,CASRRQGPVYGYTF
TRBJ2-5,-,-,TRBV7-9,TGTGCCAGGGGAGCCGTTTCCGAGACCCAGTACTTC,CARGAVSETQYF
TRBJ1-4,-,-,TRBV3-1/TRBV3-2,TGTGCCAGCAGGGTCGGGGGGACAACTAATGAAAAACTGTTTTTT,CASRVGGTTNEKLFF
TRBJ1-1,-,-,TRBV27,TGTGCCAGCAGTTCTCCGACAGGAGTGGACACTGAAGCTTTCTTT,CASSSPTGVDTEAFF
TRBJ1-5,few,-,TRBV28,TGTGCCAGCAGTCTTGGCGGGGGCAATCAGCCCCAGCATTTT,CASSLGGGNQPQHF
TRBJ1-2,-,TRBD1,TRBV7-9,TGTGCCAGCAGTCAAACCGGGACAGGGTATGGCTACACCTTC,CASSQTGTGYGYTF
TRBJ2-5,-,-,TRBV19,TGTGCCAGTAGTATAGATGTAAAAGGGAGAGAGACCCAGTACTTC,CASSIDVKGRETQYF
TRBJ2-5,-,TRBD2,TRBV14,TGTGCCAGCAGCCAAGCTCGTGGGAGGGCCGTGGAGACCCAGTACTTC,CASSQARGRAVETQYF
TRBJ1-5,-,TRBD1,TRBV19,TGTGCCAGTAGTGCCCCGACAGGGGGCGCGGATCAGCCCCAGCATTTT,CASSAPTGGADQPQHF
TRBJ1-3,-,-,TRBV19,TGTGCCAGTCTCCGGGGGGGCTTCTCTGGAAACACCATATATTTT,CASLRGGFSGNTIYF
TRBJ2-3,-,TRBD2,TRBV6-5,TGTGCCAGCAGTTACTCGCTAGCGGAGGTGGATACGCAGTATTTT,CASSYSLAEVDTQYF
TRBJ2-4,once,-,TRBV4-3,TGCGCCAGCAGCCAAGCGGTCGCGAGAGCGGACATTCAGTACTTC,CASSQAVARADIQYF
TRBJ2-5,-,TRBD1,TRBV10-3,TGTGCCACGCAAAACTCAGGACAGGGGCCCGGAGGGGGGGAGACCCAGTACTTC,CATQNSGQGPGGGETQYF
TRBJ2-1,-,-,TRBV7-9,TGTGCCAGCAGCCCCGGGAGCTACAATGAGCAGTTCTTC,CASSPGSYNEQFF
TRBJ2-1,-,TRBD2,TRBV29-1,TGCAGCCTCGCAGGACTAGCGGGACACAATGAGCAGTTCTTC,CSLAGLAGHNEQFF
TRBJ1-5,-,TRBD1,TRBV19,TGTGCTACTCGGGGGCAGGGGGGCCAGGGCAATCAGCCCCAGCATTTT,CATRGQGGQGNQPQHF
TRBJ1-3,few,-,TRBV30,TGTGCCTGGAGTACGGGCGGGAAGGCTGGAAACACCATATATTTT,CAWSTGGKAGNTIYF
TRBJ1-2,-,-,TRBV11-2,TGTGCCAGCAGCCCGGGACATGCCTATGGCTACACCTTC,CASSPGHAYGYTF
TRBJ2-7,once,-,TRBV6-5,TGTGCCAGCACAGTGTTGTTAGCCGGAACCTACGAGCAGTACTTC,CASTVLLAGTYEQYF
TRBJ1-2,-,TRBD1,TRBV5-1,TGCGCCAGCAGCTCCGGGACAGGGACTGGCTACACCTTC,CASSSGTGTGYTF
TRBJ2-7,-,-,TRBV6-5,TGTGCCAGCAGCACGGTGAGCTCCTACGAGCAGTACTTC,CASSTVSSYEQYF
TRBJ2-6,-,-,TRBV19,TGTGCCAGTATACCGAGCTCTGGGGCCAACGTCCTGACTTTC,CASIPSSGANVLTF
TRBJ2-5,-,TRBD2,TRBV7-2,TGTGTCAGCAGCTTAGTTCCGGGAGGGAGAGAGACCCAGTACTTC,CVSSLVPGGRETQYF